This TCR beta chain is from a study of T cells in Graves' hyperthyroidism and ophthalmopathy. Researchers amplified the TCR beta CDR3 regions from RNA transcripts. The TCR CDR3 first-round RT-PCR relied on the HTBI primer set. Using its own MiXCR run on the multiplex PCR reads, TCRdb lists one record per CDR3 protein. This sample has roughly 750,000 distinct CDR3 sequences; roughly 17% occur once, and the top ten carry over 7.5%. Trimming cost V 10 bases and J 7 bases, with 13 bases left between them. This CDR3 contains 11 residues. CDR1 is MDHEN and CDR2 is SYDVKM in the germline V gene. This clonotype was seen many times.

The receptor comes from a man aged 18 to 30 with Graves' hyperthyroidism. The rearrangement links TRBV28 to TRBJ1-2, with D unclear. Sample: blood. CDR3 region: CATKALPGYTF. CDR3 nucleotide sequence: TGTGCCACCAAGGCCTTGCCTGGCTACACCTTC.